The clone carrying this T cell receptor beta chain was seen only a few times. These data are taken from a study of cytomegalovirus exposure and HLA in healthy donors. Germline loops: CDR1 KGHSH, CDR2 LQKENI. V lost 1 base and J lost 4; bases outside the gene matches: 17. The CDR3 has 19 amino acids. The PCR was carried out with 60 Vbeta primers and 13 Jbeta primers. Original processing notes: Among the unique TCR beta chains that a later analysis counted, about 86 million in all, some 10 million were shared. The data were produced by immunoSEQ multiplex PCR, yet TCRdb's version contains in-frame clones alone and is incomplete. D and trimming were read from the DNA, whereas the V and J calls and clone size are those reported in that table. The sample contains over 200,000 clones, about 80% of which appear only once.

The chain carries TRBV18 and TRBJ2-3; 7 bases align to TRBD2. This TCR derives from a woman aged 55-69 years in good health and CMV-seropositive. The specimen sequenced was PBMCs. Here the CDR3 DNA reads TGTGCCAGCTCACCACAGCGACTAGCTACGGGAGGCACGTCAGATACGCAGTATTTT. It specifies CASSPQRLATGGTSDTQYF. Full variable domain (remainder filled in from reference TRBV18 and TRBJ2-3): NAGVMQNPRHLVRRRGQEARLRCSPMKGHSHVYWYRQLPEEGLKFMVYLQKENIIDESGMPKERFSAEFPKEGPSILRIQQVVRGDSAAYFCASSPQRLATGGTSDTQYFGPGTRLTVL.